This TCR beta chain was sequenced during a study of early T cells in non-severe SARS-CoV-2 infection. CDR3 length equals 14 residues. From germline, CDR1 is MNHEY and CDR2 SVGEGT. V shed 6 bases and J 7 bases; nucleotides not matched to a gene: 6. This clonotype was seen a handful of times. Researchers tagged individual cDNA molecules with unique molecular identifiers. One entry per CDR3 protein, called by TCRdb with MiXCR from the 5' RACE reads. The sample yields about 80,000 distinct CDR3 sequences, 13% seen once. Sequencing was done on a sample of whole blood. This clonotype was obtained from an adult who was a healthcare worker with PCR-confirmed SARS-CoV-2 infection or an uninfected control (not recorded which). V and J are TRBV6-2 or TRBV6-3 and TRBJ1-5, with 10 bases that match TRBD1. The CDR3 bases are TGTGCCAGCAGCCATGGACAGGGGGAGCAGCCCCAGCATTTT. Translation gives CASSHGQGEQPQHF.